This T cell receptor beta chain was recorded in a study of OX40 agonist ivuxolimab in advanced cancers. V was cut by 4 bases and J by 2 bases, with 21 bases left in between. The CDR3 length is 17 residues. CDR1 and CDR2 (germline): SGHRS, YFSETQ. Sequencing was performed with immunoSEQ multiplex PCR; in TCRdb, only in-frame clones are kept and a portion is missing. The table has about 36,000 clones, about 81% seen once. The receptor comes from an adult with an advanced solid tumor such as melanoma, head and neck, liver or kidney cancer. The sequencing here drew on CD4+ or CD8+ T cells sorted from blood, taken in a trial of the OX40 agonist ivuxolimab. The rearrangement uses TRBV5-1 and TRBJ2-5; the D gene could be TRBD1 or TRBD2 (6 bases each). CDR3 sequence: CASSRTGATLYQETQYF. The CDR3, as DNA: TGCGCCAGCAGCCGAACGGGGGCAACCCTCTATCAAGAGACCCAGTACTTC.